A single sample gave rise to the 23 T cell receptor beta chains below, sequenced in a study of T cells in localized non-small cell lung cancer. Some clones are missing from TCRdb's copy, which holds only in-frame ones; the method was immunoSEQ multiplex PCR. The table records 20,000 to 25,000 clones, about 92% of them present only once. The sample in question was peripheral blood, obtained before any cancer treatment. The origin of the receptors is a man aged 40 to 75 with stage III squamous cell lung carcinoma.

The chain uses TRBV9 and TRBJ1-2; tentatively, D is TRBD1 (5 bases). CDR1 and CDR2 (germline): SGDLS, YYNGEE. The CDR3 spans 13 residues. V dropped 1 base and J dropped 8 bases, with 12 bases sitting between them. The CDR3 reads CASSVQGNEGYTF. The DNA for the CDR3 is TGTGCCAGCAGCGTACAGGGTAACGAAGGCTACACCTTC.

This clone was seen a single time. The chain uses TRBV7-2 and TRBJ2-7; D might be TRBD1 (6 bases). This CDR3 region has 13 residues. With 2 bases removed from V and 4 bases from J, the gap between germline ends came to 9 bases. The germline gives CDR1 SGHTA, CDR2 FQGNSA. DNA of the CDR3: TGTGCCAGCAGCTTACGGACAGTATACGAGCAGTACTTC. Its translation: CASSLRTVYEQYF.

The chain joins TRBV7-2 to TRBJ2-7, with no clear D. CDR1 and CDR2 from the germline V gene are SGHTA and FQGNSA. V was shortened by 1 base and J by 4 bases, with 11 bases between the two germline ends. This CDR3 spans 14 amino acids. CDR3 nucleotide sequence: TGTGCCAGCAGCTTAGGTGCGGCCCAATACGAGCAGTACTTC. This translates into CASSLGAAQYEQYF. The variable domain in full, with the rest retrieved from reference TRBV7-2 and TRBJ2-7, is GAGVSQSPSNKVTEKGKDVELRCDPISGHTALYWYRQSLGQGLEFLIYFQGNSAPDKSGLPSDRFSAERTGGSVSTLTIQRTQQEDSAVYLCASSLGAAQYEQYFGPGTRLTVT.

The chain carries TRBV9 and TRBJ2-7, with 9 positions matching TRBD1. The CDR3 is 14 residues long. With 6 bases clipped from V and 2 bases from J, the junction kept 6 bases outside the gene matches. CDR1 is SGDLS and CDR2 is YYNGEE in the germline V gene. CDR3 region: CASTPGTGPYEQYF. The CDR3 region has the DNA TGTGCCAGCACCCCCGGGACAGGGCCCTACGAGCAGTACTTC. Based on the CDR3 plus reference TRBV9 and TRBJ2-7, the full variable domain is DSGVTQTPKHLITATGQRVTLRCSPRSGDLSVYWYQQSLDQGLQFLIQYYNGEERAKGNILERFSAQQFPDLHSELNLSSLELGDSALYFCASTPGTGPYEQYFGPGTRLTVT.

The chain links TRBV7-6 to TRBJ2-7; TRBD1 might be the D (6 bases). Germline lookup yields CDR1 SGHVS and CDR2 FNYEAQ. This CDR3 has 13 amino acids. V was clipped by 3 bases and J by 3 bases, with 9 bases between them. The DNA for the CDR3 is TGTGCCAGCAGCTTCACAGGGAACTACGAGCAGTACTTC. It encodes CASSFTGNYEQYF.

V and J are TRBV27 and TRBJ2-2; the D is unclear. The CDR3 consists of 13 residues. The germline V gene has CDR1 MNHEY and CDR2 SMNVEV (reference sequence). Trimming cost V 6 bases and J 2 bases, with 7 bases left between them. The CDR3 DNA follows: TGTGCCAGCAGGGGATTTAACACCGGGGAGCTGTTTTTT. It codes for CASRGFNTGELFF.

V is TRBV6-1 and J is TRBJ1-1; D is unresolved. The V gene's germline CDR1 is MNHNS and CDR2 SASEGT. CDR3 length: 15 amino acids. V lost 3 bases and J lost 0, with 11 bases in between. CDR3 protein: CASSDLQWVNTEAFF. The CDR3 DNA sequence: TGTGCCAGCAGTGACCTGCAGTGGGTGAACACTGAAGCTTTCTTT.

The gene calls are TRBV6-5 and TRBJ2-1; TRBD2 matches at 7 bases. The CDR3 loop spans 14 amino acids. Trimming at V came to 2 bases and at J to 7 bases, leaving 5 bases not matched to a gene. The germline gives CDR1 MNHEY, CDR2 SVGAGI. DNA of the CDR3: TGTGCCAGCAGTTACGGACTAGGGCTAAATGAGCAGTTCTTC. This encodes CASSYGLGLNEQFF.

This sequence joins TRBV20-1 and TRBJ2-7, with D possibly matching TRBD1 (5 bases). CDR3 length: 11 amino acids. Trimming took 6 bases from V and 5 from J, leaving 11 bases between them. Per germline, CDR1 DFQATT and CDR2 SNEGSKA (reference sequence). The CDR3 loop is CSARQGHEQYF. The CDR3 bases are TGCAGTGCCAGGCAGGGCCACGAGCAGTACTTC.

This chain connects TRBV5-1 to TRBJ2-5, with TRBD2 matching over 8 bases. The junction had 5 bases not matched to a gene; V was cut back by 0 bases and J by 1 base. CDR3 size: 16 residues. Germline V lookup: CDR1 SGHRS, CDR2 YFSETQ. CDR3 coding DNA: TGCGCCAGCAGCTTGGCCCCGGCGGGGGGCCAAGAGACCCAGTACTTC. This translates into CASSLAPAGGQETQYF.

The gene calls are TRBV5-5 and TRBJ1-1, with 9 nucleotides matching TRBD1. CDR1 is SGHKS, CDR2 YYEKEE, per germline (reference sequence). This CDR3 contains 16 residues. V was pared by 4 bases and J by 3 bases, with 10 bases of the junction left unmatched. DNA of the CDR3: TGTGCCAGCAGCCCTGAGGGACAGGGATTTGACACTGAAGCTTTCTTT. This gives the protein CASSPEGQGFDTEAFF.

V and J are TRBV4-2 and TRBJ1-5; D is possibly TRBD1 (5 bases). Germline V lookup: CDR1 LGHNA, CDR2 YNFKEQ. The CDR3 consists of 15 residues. V was pared by 0 bases and J by 5 bases, with 11 bases between. CDR3 sequence reads: CASSQDLRGDQPQHF. CDR3 bases: TGTGCCAGCAGCCAAGATTTACGGGGGGATCAGCCCCAGCATTTT.

The V call is TRBV10-2, the J call TRBJ1-5; TRBD1 matches at 8 bases. V dropped 6 bases and J dropped 6; count of bases not matched to a gene: 4. The CDR3 contains 13 residues. Germline CDR1 and CDR2: WSHSY and SAAADI. The CDR3 here is CASSFGQGQPQHF. The CDR3 region has the DNA TGCGCCAGCAGCTTCGGACAGGGTCAGCCCCAGCATTTT.

The V gene is TRBV4-1, the J gene TRBJ2-1; 16 bases line up with TRBD2. This CDR3 region has 19 residues. V was clipped by 1 base and J by 9 bases; unmatched bases: 12. Looked up from germline, CDR1 is MGHRA and CDR2 is YSYEKL. The DNA for the CDR3 is TGCGCCAGCAGCCAAGGGGGACTAGCGGGGGGGCGAAGTCACACTGAGCAGTTCTTC. Translated: CASSQGGLAGGRSHTEQFF.

The chain joins TRBV10-3 to TRBJ1-1; TRBD1 agrees at 8 bases. The V segment lost 8 bases and the J segment 9 bases; nucleotides outside the gene matches: 17. This CDR3 has 15 residues. Germline V gene data show CDR1 as ENHRY and CDR2 as SYGVKD. CDR3 sequence: CAISPDGTGRVKAFF. The CDR3 nucleotides read TGTGCCATCTCCCCTGATGGGACAGGAAGGGTGAAAGCTTTCTTT.

The CDR3 loop reads CASSLTGSPGTNYGYTF. The CDR3 DNA reads as TGTGCCAGCAGCTTGACAGGGAGCCCCGGTACTAACTATGGCTACACCTTC. V is TRBV5-5 and J is TRBJ1-2, with D maybe TRBD1 (6 bases). Germline CDR1 SGHKS, CDR2 YYEKEE (reference sequence). Trimming took off 1 base at V and 0 bases at J, with 16 bases between the two ends. The CDR3 extends over 17 amino acids.

This chain links TRBV11-2 with TRBJ1-1; weak D call: TRBD1 (5 bases). Germline lookup yields CDR1 SGHAT and CDR2 FQNNGV. CDR3 length equals 18 residues. V was trimmed by 2 bases and J by 3 bases, leaving 22 bases between them. In DNA form, the CDR3 reads TGTGCCAGCAGCTTAAGGTCATCCAGACAGTTACACCACACTGAAGCTTTCTTT. Its protein is CASSLRSSRQLHHTEAFF.

The count of this clone is one. The V and J genes are TRBV5-4 and TRBJ2-1; TRBD2 matches at 10 bases. J was trimmed by 7 bases and V by 4 bases; bases with no gene match: 8. The germline V gene has CDR1 SGHNT and CDR2 YYREEE (reference sequence). This CDR3 contains 15 residues. The DNA for the CDR3 is TGTGCCAGCAGCGTGGAGGCTAGCGGGGGAAATGAGCAGTTCTTC. This sequence encodes CASSVEASGGNEQFF.

The chain employs TRBV19 and TRBJ2-7, with D perhaps matching TRBD2 (7 bases). CDR1 is LNHDA, CDR2 SQIVND, per germline (reference sequence). This CDR3 region has 15 residues. Trimming pared 3 bases from V and 2 bases from J, leaving 14 bases between. The CDR3 DNA is TGTGCCAGTAGTATCGGCGGGGGCCCGACCTACGAGCAGTACTTC. This encodes CASSIGGGPTYEQYF.

This sequence joins TRBV20-1 and TRBJ1-2, with D unresolved. Germline CDR1 DFQATT, CDR2 SNEGSKA (reference sequence). This CDR3 contains 11 residues. V was shortened by 6 bases and J by 4 bases, with 9 bases between the two germline ends. The CDR3 loop is CSAGPGYGYTF. The CDR3 region has the DNA TGCAGTGCGGGCCCGGGCTATGGCTACACCTTC.

V and J are TRBV7-9 and TRBJ2-7, with 9 bases matching TRBD1. The CDR3 is made up of 14 amino acids. V gave up 5 bases and J gave up 3 bases; unmatched junction bases: 5. CDR1 and CDR2 (germline): SEHNR, FQNEAQ (reference sequence). CDR3 nucleotides: TGTGCCAGCAGCCAAGGGGGACAGGGCTACGAGCAGTACTTC. Its protein product is CASSQGGQGYEQYF.

This rearrangement joins TRBV7-2 to TRBJ2-1, with 7 bases fitting TRBD2. The CDR3 loop spans 15 amino acids. The germline V gene encodes CDR1 SGHTA and CDR2 FQGNSA. V shed 4 bases, J shed 1 base, and the junction held 4 bases outside the gene matches. CDR3 sequence reads: CASSSTGGSYNEQFF. The CDR3 region has the DNA TGTGCCAGCAGCTCTACGGGGGGTTCCTACAATGAGCAGTTCTTC.

V gene TRBV7-9 combines with J gene TRBJ1-1; D is uncertain. Germline CDR1 and CDR2: SEHNR and FQNEAQ (reference sequence). The V end lost 4 bases, the J end lost 2 bases, and 8 bases lay between the germline ends. CDR3 length equals 13 residues. The CDR3 coding sequence is TGTGCCAGCAGCTCCCCTATAAACACTGAAGCTTTCTTT. Amino acids: CASSSPINTEAFF.